These T cell receptor beta chains were read from a single sample in a study of blood T cells in healthy people across ages. TCRdb re-called the 5' RACE reads with MiXCR, one entry per CDR3 protein. This table has about 800,000 distinct CDR3 sequences, roughly 50% appearing once. Sequences were obtained from blood. Source of these receptors: a man aged 25 to 45 in good health. Each CDR3 is given with its conserved first and last residue. D genes are given only for firm matches. Clone size appears in some rows only: once, few, many, or a class for an expanded clone.

size: NA; J: TRBJ2-1; V: TRBV28; D: TRBD2; CDR3: CASSPASTSAYNEQFF; DNA: TGTGCCAGCAGTCCCGCCTCAACTAGCGCCTACAATGAGCAGTTCTTC
size: many; J: TRBJ2-3; V: TRBV5-1; D: NA; CDR3: CASRLGGRTDTQYF; DNA: TGCGCCAGCAGGTTAGGGGGTCGGACAGATACGCAGTATTTT
size: NA; J: TRBJ1-1; V: TRBV5-1; D: TRBD1; CDR3: CASSRQTGVNTEAFF; DNA: TGCGCCAGCAGCCGCCAGACAGGGGTGAACACTGAAGCTTTCTTT
size: NA; J: TRBJ2-1; V: TRBV12-3/TRBV12-4; D: NA; CDR3: CASRVVHNEQFF; DNA: TGTGCCAGCAGGGTAGTCCACAATGAGCAGTTCTTC
size: NA; J: TRBJ1-5; V: TRBV6-5; D: NA; CDR3: CASSKSALGQPQHF; DNA: TGTGCCAGCTCCAAATCGGCTTTGGGTCAGCCCCAGCATTTT
size: NA; J: TRBJ2-7; V: TRBV6-2/TRBV6-3; D: NA; CDR3: CASGTWDGAYEQYF; DNA: TGTGCCAGCGGGACTTGGGACGGCGCCTACGAGCAGTACTTC
size: NA; J: TRBJ2-4; V: TRBV4-2; D: TRBD1; CDR3: CASSQTDRATNTFKNIQYF; DNA: TGTGCCAGCAGCCAGACAGACAGGGCGACTAATACGTTCAAAAACATTCAGTACTTC
size: once; J: TRBJ2-2; V: TRBV29-1; D: NA; CDR3: CSVAPTGEGELFF; DNA: TGCAGCGTAGCCCCGACGGGGGAAGGGGAGCTGTTTTTT
size: few; J: TRBJ2-3; V: TRBV20-1; D: NA; CDR3: CSARDETQYF; DNA: TGCAGTGCTAGGGATGAGACGCAGTATTTT
size: NA; J: TRBJ2-7; V: TRBV25-1; D: NA; CDR3: CASSELVSSSYNEQYF; DNA: TGTGCCAGCAGTGAATTGGTCTCCAGCTCCTACAATGAGCAGTACTTC
size: few; J: TRBJ2-1; V: TRBV6-2/TRBV6-3; D: NA; CDR3: CASSDSTPYNEQFF; DNA: TGTGCCAGCAGTGACTCGACTCCCTACAATGAGCAGTTCTTC
size: NA; J: TRBJ1-2; V: TRBV6-1; D: NA; CDR3: CASSEGRGFYKFGYTF; DNA: TGTGCCAGCAGTGAAGGAAGGGGTTTTTATAAATTCGGCTACACCTTC
size: NA; J: TRBJ1-1; V: TRBV12-3/TRBV12-4; D: NA; CDR3: CASSLRRAENTEAFF; DNA: TGTGCCAGCAGTTTGAGAAGGGCGGAGAACACTGAAGCTTTCTTT
size: NA; J: TRBJ1-6; V: TRBV29-1; D: NA; CDR3: CSVEPLGPNSPLHF; DNA: TGCAGCGTTGAGCCTTTGGGCCCAAATTCACCCCTCCACTTT
size: NA; J: TRBJ2-4; V: TRBV28; D: NA; CDR3: CASSLAAQGAKNIQYF; DNA: TGTGCCAGCAGTTTAGCAGCACAGGGTGCCAAAAACATTCAGTACTTC
size: NA; J: TRBJ1-4; V: TRBV5-1; D: NA; CDR3: CASSDGQPNEKLFF; DNA: TGCGCCAGCAGTGATGGACAGCCTAATGAAAAACTGTTTTTT
size: NA; J: TRBJ2-5; V: TRBV7-9; D: NA; CDR3: CASGVRELRVQYF; DNA: TGTGCCAGCGGCGTCAGGGAGCTACGTGTGCAGTACTTC
size: NA; J: TRBJ1-2; V: TRBV7-9; D: NA; CDR3: CASSPGPGSLLYGYTF; DNA: TGTGCCAGCAGCCCAGGACCGGGGTCCTTGCTATATGGCTACACCTTC
size: NA; J: TRBJ2-3; V: TRBV11-3; D: TRBD1; CDR3: CASSLEGQSTDTQYF; DNA: TGTGCCAGCAGCTTAGAGGGACAGAGCACAGATACGCAGTATTTT
size: NA; J: TRBJ2-1; V: TRBV2; D: NA; CDR3: CASSEYSEQFF; DNA: TGTGCCAGCAGTGAATATAGTGAGCAGTTCTTC
size: NA; J: TRBJ1-4; V: TRBV7-6; D: NA; CDR3: CASSSGRGGEKLFF; DNA: TGTGCCAGCAGCTCAGGCAGGGGAGGAGAAAAACTGTTTTTT
size: NA; J: TRBJ2-5; V: TRBV2; D: NA; CDR3: CASSDGWETQTQYF; DNA: TGTGCCAGCAGTGATGGTTGGGAGACGCAGACCCAGTACTTC
size: NA; J: TRBJ2-3; V: TRBV9; D: TRBD2; CDR3: CASSVSGTSPDTQYF; DNA: TGTGCCAGCAGCGTGTCCGGGACTAGTCCAGATACGCAGTATTTT
size: NA; J: TRBJ2-1; V: TRBV7-2; D: NA; CDR3: CASSQWLSSYNEQFF; DNA: TGTGCCAGCAGTCAATGGCTTTCTTCCTACAATGAGCAGTTCTTC
size: NA; J: TRBJ2-3; V: TRBV6-2/TRBV6-3; D: TRBD2; CDR3: CASTEAGGTDTQYF; DNA: TGTGCCAGCACCGAAGCGGGAGGCACAGATACGCAGTATTTT
size: NA; J: TRBJ2-7; V: TRBV10-3; D: NA; CDR3: CAISPGGGQARNEQYF; DNA: TGTGCCATCAGCCCAGGGGGGGGACAGGCTCGGAATGAGCAGTACTTC
size: NA; J: TRBJ2-7; V: TRBV20-1; D: TRBD2; CDR3: CSARDFSGRGYEQYF; DNA: TGCAGTGCTAGAGATTTCAGCGGGAGAGGGTACGAGCAGTACTTC
size: NA; J: TRBJ2-3; V: TRBV7-2; D: NA; CDR3: CASGLQGTDTQYF; DNA: TGTGCCAGCGGCCTCCAGGGCACAGATACGCAGTATTTT
size: few; J: TRBJ2-3; V: TRBV6-5; D: NA; CDR3: CASSYSDTATDTQYF; DNA: TGTGCCAGCAGTTACTCTGATACAGCCACAGATACGCAGTATTTT
size: few; J: TRBJ2-3; V: TRBV29-1; D: NA; CDR3: CSARSGPSTDTQYF; DNA: TGCAGCGCCCGGTCCGGGCCGAGCACAGATACGCAGTATTTT
size: NA; J: TRBJ2-1; V: TRBV5-4; D: TRBD2; CDR3: CASSGTNYNEQFF; DNA: TGTGCCAGCAGCGGGACTAACTACAATGAGCAGTTCTTC
size: NA; J: TRBJ1-5; V: TRBV6-2/TRBV6-3; D: TRBD1; CDR3: CASRGTGGFQPQHF; DNA: TGTGCCAGCAGGGGTACAGGGGGCTTTCAGCCCCAGCATTTT
size: NA; J: TRBJ2-7; V: TRBV28; D: TRBD2; CDR3: CASSSRGGGRLHEQYF; DNA: TGTGCCAGCAGTTCTCGTGGGGGAGGGCGCCTTCACGAGCAGTACTTC
size: NA; J: TRBJ2-1; V: TRBV11-3; D: NA; CDR3: CASSPQHGINEQFF; DNA: TGTGCCAGCAGCCCTCAACACGGGATCAATGAGCAGTTCTTC
size: NA; J: TRBJ1-2; V: TRBV12-3/TRBV12-4; D: NA; CDR3: CASRRVGDYGYTF; DNA: TGTGCCAGCAGAAGGGTGGGCGACTATGGCTACACCTTC
size: NA; J: TRBJ1-6; V: TRBV7-2; D: TRBD1; CDR3: CASRPGGGGWNSPLHF; DNA: TGTGCCAGCAGACCAGGAGGGGGCGGTTGGAATTCACCCCTCCACTTT
size: few; J: TRBJ2-7; V: TRBV12-3/TRBV12-4; D: NA; CDR3: CASSFSRGGNEQYF; DNA: TGTGCCAGCAGTTTTTCCAGGGGAGGTAACGAGCAGTACTTC
size: NA; J: TRBJ1-5; V: TRBV12-3/TRBV12-4; D: TRBD1; CDR3: CASTDGFRGPNQPQHF; DNA: TGTGCCAGCACCGACGGGTTCAGGGGGCCCAATCAGCCCCAGCATTTT
size: few; J: TRBJ2-5; V: TRBV20-1; D: NA; CDR3: CSARIVGVAETQYF; DNA: TGCAGTGCTAGAATCGTTGGGGTTGCAGAGACCCAGTACTTC
size: few; J: TRBJ2-5; V: TRBV7-2; D: NA; CDR3: CASRQWETQYF; DNA: TGTGCCAGCAGGCAGTGGGAGACCCAGTACTTC
size: NA; J: TRBJ2-7; V: TRBV20-1; D: TRBD1; CDR3: CSARRGQGAFEQYF; DNA: TGCAGTGCTAGACGCGGACAGGGGGCGTTTGAGCAGTACTTC
size: NA; J: TRBJ2-7; V: TRBV6-2/TRBV6-3; D: TRBD1; CDR3: CASSDSPFGTVTYEQYF; DNA: TGTGCCAGCAGTGACTCTCCGTTTGGGACAGTAACCTACGAGCAGTACTTC
size: NA; J: TRBJ2-3; V: TRBV29-1; D: NA; CDR3: CSVSIRDGTDTQCF; DNA: TGCAGCGTTTCTATTAGGGACGGCACAGATACGCAGTGTTTT
size: NA; J: TRBJ2-7; V: TRBV28; D: TRBD2; CDR3: CASSPPTSGYEQYF; DNA: TGTGCCAGCAGTCCGCCGACTAGCGGGTACGAGCAGTACTTC
size: NA; J: TRBJ2-6; V: TRBV9; D: NA; CDR3: CASSVVSRITGANVPTF; DNA: TGTGCCAGCAGCGTAGTTAGCAGGATTACTGGGGCCAACGTCCCGACTTTC
size: NA; J: TRBJ2-5; V: TRBV29-1; D: NA; CDR3: CSVTLLASGETQYF; DNA: TGCAGCGTTACCCTCCTAGCATCGGGGGAGACCCAGTACTTC
size: NA; J: TRBJ2-7; V: TRBV5-1; D: TRBD1; CDR3: CASSFSGGEWNEQYF; DNA: TGCGCCAGCAGCTTTTCAGGGGGCGAATGGAACGAGCAGTACTTC
size: NA; J: TRBJ1-6; V: TRBV27; D: TRBD1; CDR3: CASSSPGQNNSPLHF; DNA: TGTGCCAGCAGTTCGCCGGGACAGAATAATTCACCCCTCCACTTT
size: few; J: TRBJ2-1; V: TRBV7-2; D: NA; CDR3: CASSQIVATGLQFF; DNA: TGTGCCAGCAGCCAGATTGTAGCGACAGGACTCCAGTTCTTC
size: few; J: TRBJ2-7; V: TRBV20-1; D: TRBD2; CDR3: CSARDLGRGYEQYF; DNA: TGCAGTGCTAGAGATCTAGGGAGGGGATACGAGCAGTACTTC
size: once; J: TRBJ2-5; V: TRBV5-6; D: NA; CDR3: CASSLLVKETQYF; DNA: TGTGCCAGCAGCTTGCTAGTTAAAGAGACCCAGTACTTC
size: NA; J: TRBJ1-1; V: TRBV7-9; D: NA; CDR3: CASIEFTEAFF; DNA: TGTGCCAGCATCGAATTCACTGAAGCTTTCTTT
size: NA; J: TRBJ2-3; V: TRBV4-2; D: NA; CDR3: CASSQEAKEDTQYF; DNA: TGTGCCAGCAGCCAAGAAGCAAAGGAAGATACGCAGTATTTT
size: NA; J: TRBJ2-6; V: TRBV4-1; D: TRBD1; CDR3: CASSQEGTGGSGANVLTF; DNA: TGCGCCAGCAGCCAAGAGGGGACAGGGGGGTCTGGGGCCAACGTCCTGACTTTC